Sequencing of this T cell receptor beta chain was carried out in a study of control samples from healthy donors and cancer patients. This clone turned up a few times. The CDR3 length is 15 residues. CDR1 is SNHLY and CDR2 is FYNNEI in the germline V gene. Deletions cut 4 bases from V and 3 bases from J, with 15 bases between. Libraries were prepared by immunoSEQ multiplex PCR; TCRdb keeps only in-frame clonotypes and omits some of them. This table holds about 94,000 clones, roughly nine tenths found once. Sequenced input: blood. The TCR comes from a woman younger than 35 in good health. This chain links TRBV2 with TRBJ1-1; no definite D call. The CDR3 DNA is TGTGCCAGCAGTGGTCACAGTCTTGGGGACACTGAAGCTTTCTTT. Amino acid sequence: CASSGHSLGDTEAFF.